This T cell receptor (beta chain) was recorded in a study of blood T cell repertoires in COVID-19. Study background: There were acute and convalescent COVID-19 samples, and they came from the United States, Italy and Spain.

Patients from Seattle were sampled longitudinally, starting during active infection. Sequenced by immunoSEQ multiplex PCR; TCRdb stores in-frame clones only, minus some. The sample records 300,000 to 350,000 clones, 85% to 90% being singletons. Germline-derived CDR1 and CDR2 are SGHNT and YYREEE (reference sequence). V lost 1 base, J lost 4 bases, and 11 bases lay in between. This CDR3 is 14 amino acids long. The sequence derives from a woman aged 45-65 years with COVID-19, enrolled during active disease. The chain is built from TRBV5-4 and TRBJ2-5, with a tentative D call TRBD1 (5 bases). Sequencing was done on a sample of peripheral blood. The DNA of the CDR3 is TGTGCCAGCAGCTTGAAGGCAGGGTCAGAGACCCAGTACTTC. Its protein product is CASSLKAGSETQYF.